A single sample gave rise to the 24 T cell receptor beta chains below, sequenced in a study of blood T cell repertoires in COVID-19. TCRdb's table, derived via immunoSEQ multiplex PCR, lists solely in-frame clones and lacks some. The sample has some 220,000 clones, approximately 85% seen once. Sequencing was carried out using peripheral blood. The receptors come from a man aged 50 or older who had recovered from COVID-19.

The chain carries TRBV9 and TRBJ2-3; TRBD2 matches at 7 bases. CDR3 length equals 17 residues. The V gene end was trimmed by 0 bases and the J gene end by 0 bases; junction bases not matched to a gene: 7. The germline V gene has CDR1 SGDLS and CDR2 YYNGEE. The CDR3 loop reads CASSVVPSGTSTDTQYF. In DNA, the CDR3 is TGTGCCAGCAGCGTAGTACCCAGCGGGACCAGCACAGATACGCAGTATTTT.

The chain employs TRBV30 and TRBJ1-4; D not certain. CDR3 length equals 16 residues. Germline V gene lookup returns CDR1 GTSNPN and CDR2 SVGIG (reference sequence). V was cut by 3 bases and J by 6 bases, with 20 bases left in between. The CDR3 loop reads CAWRINVGLGYEKLFF. The CDR3 region has the DNA TGTGCCTGGAGAATAAATGTTGGACTGGGGTATGAAAAACTGTTTTTT.

The gene calls are TRBV7-2 and TRBJ2-2, with 7 bases lining up with TRBD2. Germline loops: CDR1 SGHTA, CDR2 FQGNSA. Trimming removed 5 bases from V and 5 bases from J; junction bases left unmatched: 8. This CDR3 comprises 15 residues. The CDR3 sequence: CASSPHGSGTGELFF. The DNA of the CDR3 is TGTGCCAGCAGCCCTCATGGTAGCGGGACCGGGGAGCTGTTTTTT.

This chain uses TRBV19 with TRBJ2-1; tentative D call: TRBD2 (5 bases). The CDR3 contains 14 residues. From germline, CDR1 is LNHDA and CDR2 SQIVND (reference sequence). The ends were cut back, 3 bases at V and 4 bases at J, with 10 bases in the middle. CDR3 bases: TGTGCCAGTAGTATGGGTAGCGAGTACAATGAGCAGTTCTTC. It codes for CASSMGSEYNEQFF.

This rearrangement joins TRBV24-1 to TRBJ2-1; 11 bases line up with TRBD2. V shed 3 bases, J shed 6 bases, and the junction held 6 bases outside the gene matches. The CDR3 covers 16 residues. Germline V CDR1 and CDR2: KGHDR, SFDVKD. The CDR3 loop is CATSDPGLADLNEQFF. The DNA of the CDR3 is TGTGCCACCAGTGATCCGGGACTAGCGGATCTCAATGAGCAGTTCTTC.

The chain combines TRBV27 with TRBJ2-3; 14 positions agree with TRBD2. The germline V gene has CDR1 MNHEY and CDR2 SMNVEV (reference sequence). This CDR3 spans 17 amino acids. V gave up 6 bases and J gave up 4 bases; unmatched junction bases: 9. CDR3 protein: CASRRLGTSGSSDTQYF. CDR3 in DNA: TGTGCCAGCAGACGCCTGGGGACTAGCGGGAGCTCAGATACGCAGTATTTT.

V gene TRBV7-9 combines with J gene TRBJ2-2; 7 bases are shared with TRBD2. The CDR3 consists of 16 residues. The germline V gene encodes CDR1 SEHNR and CDR2 FQNEAQ (reference sequence). V gave up 1 base and J gave up 4 bases; unmatched junction bases: 6. This CDR3 is CASSLGGGGSTGELFF. The CDR3, as DNA: TGTGCCAGCAGCTTAGGGGGAGGCGGGAGCACCGGGGAGCTGTTTTTT.

The V call is TRBV4-1, the J call TRBJ2-1; 8 bases fit TRBD2. The CDR3 has 15 residues. The ends lost 1 base at V and 15 bases at J; junction bases unmatched: 14. Germline CDR1 reads MGHRA; CDR2 reads YSYEKL. CDR3 residues: CASSQVVSSGARWFF. The CDR3 DNA reads as TGCGCCAGCAGCCAAGTAGTGAGTAGCGGGGCTAGGTGGTTCTTC.

The chain couples TRBV4-2 to TRBJ1-2; no clear D gene. This CDR3 spans 15 amino acids. Germline V gene lookup returns CDR1 LGHNA and CDR2 YNFKEQ. Trimming took off 4 bases at V and 4 bases at J, with 16 bases between the two ends. CDR3 residues: CASSPSRAASYGYTF. In nucleotides, the CDR3 is TGTGCCAGCAGCCCCTCGAGAGCCGCCTCCTATGGCTACACCTTC.

This chain joins TRBV5-1 and TRBJ2-7; 9 positions agree with TRBD1. The V segment lost 2 bases and the J segment 4 bases; nucleotides outside the gene matches: 7. CDR1 is SGHRS and CDR2 is YFSETQ in the germline V gene. This CDR3 contains 15 residues. CDR3 in amino acids: CASSLTGTGSYEQYF. CDR3 DNA: TGCGCCAGCAGCTTAACCGGGACAGGGTCATACGAGCAGTACTTC.

The V gene is TRBV6-4, the J gene TRBJ2-2; 7 bases are shared with TRBD2. CDR1 and CDR2 from the germline V gene are MRHNA and SNTAGT. The CDR3 covers 17 residues. The V segment lost 0 bases and the J segment 3 bases; nucleotides outside the gene matches: 7. In DNA, the CDR3 is TGTGCCAGCAGTGACTCGGGGGGGAAAGGGTACACCGGGGAGCTGTTTTTT. Translation gives CASSDSGGKGYTGELFF.

V gene TRBV12-3 or TRBV12-4 combines with J gene TRBJ2-4; D uncertain. This CDR3 contains 13 residues. Trimming took 4 bases from V and 0 from J, leaving 4 bases between them. Here the CDR3 reads CASSSVAKNIQYF. The CDR3 DNA sequence: TGTGCCAGCAGTTCAGTAGCCAAAAACATTCAGTACTTC.

V gene TRBV6-6 combines with J gene TRBJ2-7; 11 nucleotides match TRBD2. This CDR3 is built from 18 residues. Looked up from germline, CDR1 is MNHNY and CDR2 is SVGAGI (reference sequence). V lost 5 bases and J lost 4; bases outside the gene matches: 16. Written as DNA, the CDR3 is TGTGCCAGCAGTCCCCCTCTAGCGGGAGGCGCTTTAGGTTACGAGCAGTACTTC. Translating it yields CASSPPLAGGALGYEQYF.

The chain uses TRBV28 and TRBJ1-5; the D gene is possibly TRBD1 (6 bases). Trimming pared 4 bases from V and 7 bases from J, leaving 20 bases between. Germline CDR1 is MDHEN and CDR2 is SYDVKM. CDR3 size: 16 residues. The CDR3 reads CASSYATGITGQPQHF. The CDR3 nucleotides read TGTGCCAGCAGTTACGCTACAGGGATTACAGGGCAGCCCCAGCATTTT. Combining the CDR3 with reference TRBV28 and TRBJ1-5 gives the whole variable domain DVKVTQSSRYLVKRTGEKVFLECVQDMDHENMFWYRQDPGLGLRLIYFSYDVKMKEKGDIPEGYSVSREKKERFSLILESASTNQTSMYLCASSYATGITGQPQHFGDGTRLSIL.

The chain uses TRBV4-1 and TRBJ2-7; unclear D gene. Trimming pared 1 base from V and 6 bases from J, leaving 7 bases between. CDR3 length equals 12 residues. Germline values: CDR1 MGHRA, CDR2 YSYEKL. The CDR3 DNA reads as TGCGCCAGCAGCCAAGTATCTAGCGAGCAGTACTTC. Its translation: CASSQVSSEQYF.

This rearrangement joins TRBV18 to TRBJ2-7; TRBD1 might be the D (6 bases). CDR1 is KGHSH, CDR2 LQKENI, per germline. This CDR3 has 15 residues. Trimming removed 3 bases at V and 1 base at J, with 13 bases between. CDR3 nucleotides: TGTGCCAGCTCACCTCAGGGGTTTGGGTCCTACGAGCAGTACTTC. This sequence encodes CASSPQGFGSYEQYF.

The genes are TRBV29-1 and TRBJ1-2; D gene unclear. CDR3 size: 12 residues. V shed 7 bases and J shed 0 bases, with 9 bases lying between them. CDR1 and CDR2 from the germline V gene are SQVTM and ANQGSEA. The DNA for the CDR3 is TGCAGCGGAGGAGGTGCTAACTATGGCTACACCTTC. Its protein is CSGGGANYGYTF. The variable domain in full, completed from reference TRBV29-1 and TRBJ1-2, reads SAVISQKPSRDICQRGTSLTIQCQVDSQVTMMFWYRQQPGQSLTLIATANQGSEATYESGFVIDKFPISRPNLTFSTLTVSNMSPEDSSIYLCSGGGANYGYTFGSGTRLTVV.

V usage is TRBV19 and J usage is TRBJ2-7, with TRBD2 identical over 10 bases. J was trimmed by 2 bases and V by 5 bases; bases with no gene match: 6. Per the germline V gene, CDR1 is LNHDA and CDR2 is SQIVND (reference sequence). This CDR3 contains 15 residues. CDR3: CASSPSSGGTYEQYF. Here the CDR3 DNA reads TGTGCCAGTAGTCCTTCTAGCGGGGGAACCTACGAGCAGTACTTC.

V is TRBV18 and J is TRBJ1-3; 8 nucleotides align to TRBD1. The trim removed 3 bases at V and 0 bases at J, leaving 10 bases unmatched. The CDR3 has 18 residues. Germline assignment: CDR1 KGHSH and CDR2 LQKENI. CDR3 in amino acids: CASSPSPGQVRSGNTIYF. The CDR3 DNA follows: TGTGCCAGCTCACCGAGCCCGGGACAGGTTCGCTCTGGAAACACCATATATTTT. Filled out from reference TRBV18 and TRBJ1-3, the complete variable domain reads NAGVMQNPRHLVRRRGQEARLRCSPMKGHSHVYWYRQLPEEGLKFMVYLQKENIIDESGMPKERFSAEFPKEGPSILRIQQVVRGDSAAYFCASSPSPGQVRSGNTIYFGEGSWLTVV.

Here the CDR3 DNA reads TGTGCCAGCATTCTGGGCGGGACGGGAAGCACAGATACGCAGTATTTT. This encodes CASILGGTGSTDTQYF. The genes are TRBV2 and TRBJ2-3; D may be TRBD2 (6 bases). The CDR3 is 16 residues long. The V gene's germline CDR1 is SNHLY and CDR2 FYNNEI. Trimming took 7 bases from V and 0 from J, leaving 17 bases between them.

This clone was counted a single time. V is TRBV28 and J is TRBJ1-3, with D hard to call. With 5 bases removed from V and 3 bases from J, the gap between germline ends came to 5 bases. The CDR3 consists of 12 residues. Per the germline V gene, CDR1 is MDHEN and CDR2 is SYDVKM. Here the CDR3 DNA reads TGTGCCAGCAGTCTCTATGGAAACACCATATATTTT. Its translation is CASSLYGNTIYF.

The chain has TRBV19 and TRBJ2-6; 9 nucleotides match TRBD1. V lost 3 bases and J lost 1; bases outside the gene matches: 4. This CDR3 has 17 amino acids. Germline V gives CDR1 LNHDA, CDR2 SQIVND (reference sequence). The CDR3 protein is CASSIGTGRSGANVLTF. CDR3 nucleotides: TGTGCCAGTAGTATCGGGACAGGGAGGTCTGGGGCCAACGTCCTGACTTTC.

V is TRBV4-1 and J is TRBJ2-7, with 8 nucleotides matching TRBD1. With V trimmed by 1 base and J by 7 bases, 9 bases remained unmatched. The CDR3 is 15 amino acids. Germline CDR1 is MGHRA and CDR2 is YSYEKL. The CDR3 spells CASSQGQGATREQYF. CDR3 nucleotide sequence: TGCGCCAGCAGCCAAGGGCAGGGGGCAACGCGGGAGCAGTACTTC.

This chain joins TRBV7-9 and TRBJ1-2; TRBD1 matches at 11 bases. CDR3 length: 16 amino acids. V was clipped by 0 bases and J by 7 bases; unmatched bases: 7. Germline values: CDR1 SEHNR, CDR2 FQNEAQ (reference sequence). CDR3 sequence: CASSLAGQGVLTGYTF. CDR3 DNA: TGTGCCAGCAGCTTAGCGGGACAGGGGGTCTTGACTGGCTACACCTTC.